The TCR beta chain under discussion was sequenced for a study of blood T cell repertoires in COVID-19. Using immunoSEQ multiplex PCR, the repertoire was profiled, and TCRdb retains in-frame clones only, with some absent. Among about 66,000 clones listed, roughly 82% were seen once. The CDR3 loop spans 13 amino acids. Germline V CDR1 and CDR2: SGHTA, FQGNSA. Trimming removed 5 bases from V and 6 bases from J, with 14 bases in between. The source of this sequence is a man aged 55 to 69 with acute or convalescent COVID-19. This chain joins TRBV7-2 and TRBJ2-7, with no clear D. The sequencing sample was made of peripheral blood. CDR3 DNA: TGTGCCAGCAGCCCCGACATGATCACCGAGCAGTACGTC. Translating it yields CASSPDMITEQYV.